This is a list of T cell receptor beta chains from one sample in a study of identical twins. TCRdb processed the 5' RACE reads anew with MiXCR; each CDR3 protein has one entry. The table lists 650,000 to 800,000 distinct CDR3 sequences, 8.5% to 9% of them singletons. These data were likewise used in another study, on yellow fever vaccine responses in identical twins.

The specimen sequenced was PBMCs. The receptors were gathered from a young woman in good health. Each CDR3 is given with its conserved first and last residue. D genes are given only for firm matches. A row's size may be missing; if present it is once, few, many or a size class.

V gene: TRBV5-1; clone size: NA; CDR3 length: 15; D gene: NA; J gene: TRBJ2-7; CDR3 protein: CASSFTDRSSYEQYF; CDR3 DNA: TGCGCCAGCAGCTTTACCGACAGAAGCTCCTACGAGCAGTACTTC
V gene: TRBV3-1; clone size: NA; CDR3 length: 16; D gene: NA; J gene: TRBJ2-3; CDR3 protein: CASSQEGQGSSDTQYF; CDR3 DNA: TGTGCCAGCAGCCAAGAAGGCCAGGGGAGTTCGGATACGCAGTATTTT
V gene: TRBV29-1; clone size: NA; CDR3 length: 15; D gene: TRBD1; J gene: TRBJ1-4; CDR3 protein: CSVEDPGQHNEKLFF; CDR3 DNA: TGCAGCGTTGAAGACCCGGGACAGCATAATGAAAAACTGTTTTTT
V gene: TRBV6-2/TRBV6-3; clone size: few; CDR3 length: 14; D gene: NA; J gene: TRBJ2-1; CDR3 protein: CASSLPVAYNEQFF; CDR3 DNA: TGTGCCAGCTCGCTACCAGTTGCCTACAATGAGCAGTTCTTC
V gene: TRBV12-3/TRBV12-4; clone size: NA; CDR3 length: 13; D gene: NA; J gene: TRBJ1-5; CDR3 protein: CASSPVGNQPQHF; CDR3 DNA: TGTGCCAGCAGTCCAGTTGGCAATCAGCCCCAGCATTTT
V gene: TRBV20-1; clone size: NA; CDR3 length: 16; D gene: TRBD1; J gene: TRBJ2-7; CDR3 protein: CSARDRGGTGDYEQYF; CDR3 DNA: TGCAGTGCTAGAGATCGCGGCGGGACAGGAGACTACGAGCAGTACTTC
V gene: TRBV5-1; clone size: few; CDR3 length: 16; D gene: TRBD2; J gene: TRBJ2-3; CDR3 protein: CASSFSPGGGTDTQYF; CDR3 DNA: TGCGCCAGCAGCTTCAGTCCGGGGGGTGGGACAGATACGCAGTATTTT
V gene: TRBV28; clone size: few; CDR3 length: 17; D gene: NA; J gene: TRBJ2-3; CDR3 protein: CASSSATGAQGTDTQYF; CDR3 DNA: TGTGCCAGCAGTTCCGCCACCGGGGCCCAGGGCACAGATACGCAGTATTTT
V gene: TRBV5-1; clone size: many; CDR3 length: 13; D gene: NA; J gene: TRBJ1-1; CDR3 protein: CASSLDRAAEAFF; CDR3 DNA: TGCGCCAGCAGCTTGGACCGGGCCGCTGAAGCTTTCTTT
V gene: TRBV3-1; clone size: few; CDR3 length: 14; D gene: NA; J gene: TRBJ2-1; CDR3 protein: CASSYPRGAREQFF; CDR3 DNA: TGTGCCAGCAGCTATCCCAGGGGGGCAAGAGAGCAGTTCTTC
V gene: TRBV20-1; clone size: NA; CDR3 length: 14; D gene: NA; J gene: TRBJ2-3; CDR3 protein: CSARSGTFTDTQYF; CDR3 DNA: TGCAGTGCTAGATCCGGGACCTTCACAGATACGCAGTATTTT
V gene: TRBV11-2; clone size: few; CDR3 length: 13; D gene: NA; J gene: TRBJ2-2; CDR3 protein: CASSLQVVGELFF; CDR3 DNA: TGTGCCAGCAGCTTACAGGTGGTCGGGGAGCTGTTTTTT
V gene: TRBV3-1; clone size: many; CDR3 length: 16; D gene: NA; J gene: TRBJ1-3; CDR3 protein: CASSQLDGRSGNTIYF; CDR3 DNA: TGTGCCAGCAGCCAATTAGATGGCCGCTCTGGAAACACCATATATTTT
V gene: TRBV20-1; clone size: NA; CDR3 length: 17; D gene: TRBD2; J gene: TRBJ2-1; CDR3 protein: CSARVPVAGKLGREQFF; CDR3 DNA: TGCAGTGCTAGAGTCCCGGTAGCGGGCAAACTTGGACGTGAGCAGTTCTTC
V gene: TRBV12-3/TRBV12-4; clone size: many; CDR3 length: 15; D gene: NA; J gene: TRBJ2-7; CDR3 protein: CASSLAWQGAYEQYF; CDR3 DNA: TGTGCCAGCAGTTTAGCGTGGCAGGGAGCCTACGAGCAGTACTTC